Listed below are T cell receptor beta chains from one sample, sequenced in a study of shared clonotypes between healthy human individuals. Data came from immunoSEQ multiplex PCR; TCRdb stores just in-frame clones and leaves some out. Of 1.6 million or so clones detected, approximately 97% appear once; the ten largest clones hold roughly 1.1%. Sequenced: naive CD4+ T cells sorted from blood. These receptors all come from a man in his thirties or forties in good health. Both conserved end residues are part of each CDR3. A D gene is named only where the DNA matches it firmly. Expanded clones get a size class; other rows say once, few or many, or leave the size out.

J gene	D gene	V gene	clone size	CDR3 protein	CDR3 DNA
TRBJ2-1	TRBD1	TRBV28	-	CASSLPDRGFQINNEQFF	TGTGCCAGCAGTTTACCGGACAGGGGGTTCCAAATAAACAATGAGCAGTTCTTC
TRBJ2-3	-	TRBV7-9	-	CASSLGYPGGDTQYF	TGTGCCAGCAGCTTAGGATACCCTGGGGGGGATACGCAGTATTTT
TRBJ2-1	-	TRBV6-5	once	CASSLAPTSYNEQFF	TGTGCCAGCAGTTTAGCGCCCACCTCCTACAATGAGCAGTTCTTC
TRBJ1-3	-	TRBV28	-	CASIQDPGNTIYF	TGTGCCAGCATTCAAGACCCCGGAAACACCATATATTTT
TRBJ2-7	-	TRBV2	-	CASSELIYEQYF	TGTGCCAGCAGTGAGTTGATCTACGAGCAGTACTTC
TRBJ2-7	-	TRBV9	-	CASSVRLVSEQYF	TGTGCCAGCAGCGTAAGGCTAGTTAGCGAGCAGTACTTC
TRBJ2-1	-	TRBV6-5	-	CASSYSHTSTLRFF	TGTGCCAGCAGTTACTCCCATACTAGTACCCTTCGGTTCTTC
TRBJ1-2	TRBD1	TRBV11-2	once	CASRDLAGGSGRYGYTF	TGTGCCAGCAGGGACTTGGCAGGGGGATCGGGGCGATATGGCTACACCTTC
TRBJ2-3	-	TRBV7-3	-	CASSLTLGRFTDTQYF	TGTGCCAGCAGCTTAACTCTGGGCAGGTTCACAGATACGCAGTATTTT
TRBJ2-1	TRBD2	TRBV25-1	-	CASTALGGLGYNEQFF	TGTGCCAGCACCGCGCTAGGGGGACTAGGGTACAATGAGCAGTTCTTC
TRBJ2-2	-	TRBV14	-	CASSQGAFTGELFF	TGTGCCAGCAGCCAAGGGGCCTTCACCGGGGAGCTGTTTTTT
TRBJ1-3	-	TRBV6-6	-	CASSYEGIRNTIYF	TGTGCCAGCAGTTACGAGGGAATACGAAACACCATATATTTT
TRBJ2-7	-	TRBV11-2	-	CASSNVRGRSYEQYF	TGTGCCAGCAGCAACGTCCGGGGTAGATCCTACGAGCAGTACTTC